The next 5 T cell receptor beta chains were all read from a single sample in a study of post-analysis software for immune sequencing data. Regarding the study as a whole: Five TRBV segments were significantly more frequent in patients than in controls. TRBV5-6, TRBV5-1 and TRBV20-1 were among these segments.

Which antigens these TCRs recognize remains unknown. Presence of unique molecular identifiers characterized the TCR beta cDNA libraries. One entry per CDR3 protein, called by TCRdb with MiXCR from the PCR reads. The table includes a few hundred thousand distinct CDR3 sequences, about 39% detected once. The sample taken for sequencing was blood. All receptors come from a girl aged 2 to 9 with multiple sclerosis.

The CDR3: CASTSGEFEQFF. The CDR3 DNA is TGTGCCAGCACCTCCGGGGAGTTTGAGCAGTTCTTC. The chain links TRBV7-9 to TRBJ2-1, with TRBD2 as a possible D gene (5 bases). V shed 7 bases and J shed 9 bases, with 13 bases lying between them. The CDR3 consists of 12 residues. Germline-derived CDR1 and CDR2 are SEHNR and FQNEAQ (reference sequence).

This chain uses TRBV18 with TRBJ1-1; D not resolved. CDR3 length: 12 residues. Between the trimmed V and J ends, which lost 2 bases and 0 bases, there was a span of 1 base. Per the germline V gene, CDR1 is KGHSH and CDR2 is LQKENI. The CDR3 spells CASSPMNTEAFF. The CDR3 DNA follows: TGTGCCAGCTCACCAATGAACACTGAAGCTTTCTTT.

V and J are TRBV20-1 and TRBJ2-6; either TRBD1 or TRBD2 may fit D (5 bases each). The CDR3 spans 20 residues. V was cut by 3 bases and J by 0 bases, with 24 bases left in between. Germline V gene data show CDR1 as DFQATT and CDR2 as SNEGSKA (reference sequence). The CDR3 coding sequence is TGCAGTGCTAGCTGGCTGGGACCAATCTTTAACTACTCTGGGGCCAACGTCCTGACTTTC. Residues: CSASWLGPIFNYSGANVLTF.

The V gene is TRBV28, the J gene TRBJ1-2; D not resolved. Trimming left V 2 bases short and J 4 bases short, with 17 bases between. In germline, CDR1 is MDHEN, CDR2 SYDVKM. This CDR3 has 16 residues. The CDR3, as DNA: TGTGCCAGCAGTTTAATGGGTCCGGGCCACTTCTATGGCTACACCTTC. This codes for CASSLMGPGHFYGYTF.

The gene calls are TRBV5-1 and TRBJ1-1; 8 nucleotides match TRBD1. Per the germline V gene, CDR1 is SGHRS and CDR2 is YFSETQ. This CDR3 spans 18 amino acids. Trimming removed 5 bases from V and 0 bases from J; junction bases left unmatched: 15. CDR3 in DNA: TGCGCCAGCAGTCCCCCTGTGACAGGGGTTCCCATGAACACTGAAGCTTTCTTT. Translated, it gives CASSPPVTGVPMNTEAFF.